Listed below are T cell receptor beta chains from one sample, sequenced in a study of T cell repertoires in cytomegalovirus infection. TCRdb reanalysed the reads using MiXCR and keeps one entry per CDR3 protein. The sample contains 700,000 to 950,000 distinct CDR3 sequences, roughly 33% of which appear only once. Their antigen targets remain unknown. This specimen consisted of cultured CD8+ T cells from PBMCs, obtained from culture after CMV antigen stimulation. These receptor sequences come from a human donor in good health (CMV status not recorded). Some clones in this sample may be carry-over from other donors' samples. The conserved cysteine and the conserved F or W are not part of the CDR3 here.

v_call,cdr3_aa
TRBV11-2,ASKPPQGQIQY
TRBV10-3,AILASLEGRTPEQY
TRBV28,ASSLGGKPQH
TRBV19,ASTHRTGRDTEAF
TRBV6-2/TRBV6-3,ASSYSMSSYNEQF
TRBV7-2,ASSPRGPSAEPQH
TRBV12-3/TRBV12-4,ASSFCLPGGTWNTEAF
TRBV7-9,ASSGPPWETQY
TRBV6-5,ASREARYVANEKLF
TRBV5-4,ASSLDRVEGEQY
TRBV7-6,ASSEQGTNTGELF
TRBV4-2,ASSQASGDHGF
TRBV2,ASRDRERPSYEQY
TRBV10-3,AISESGQTYEQY
TRBV27,ASTGLPGQGINTGELF
TRBV6-4,ASSPRDRGRVAKNIQY
TRBV19,ASSIDPGAGGTDTQY
TRBV7-9,ASSLAYGQDQPQH
TRBV7-6,ASSSGKRGKGEKLF
TRBV23-1,ASPLTGDRVIEQY
TRBV5-1,ASSRDRLSTDTQY
TRBV29-1,SVEDEDNEQF
TRBV11-2,ASTTGTGAFGGELF
TRBV3-1,ASSQDWGRARFTKNIQY
TRBV7-9,ASSSSGGHTGELF
TRBV12-5,ASGHRTDTQY
TRBV9,ASSVSGGTHRF
TRBV28,ASSLAFGAGRYEQY
TRBV11-2,ASSYTGTGDGYT
TRBV7-2,ASSLGLAAETQY
TRBV27,ASSLDTGGDYNEQF
TRBV12-3/TRBV12-4,ASSLRQGYQETQY
TRBV11-1,ASSPGSRGVAGGLYNEQF
TRBV7-6,ASSSAGTKGLF
TRBV12-3/TRBV12-4,ASTQGSTEAF
TRBV4-1,ASSQAPPPDSYSPLH
TRBV28,ASSTTTLASKFGATYNEQF
TRBV7-3,ASNSGSSGLIETQY
TRBV27,ASSLWAAPAEGGYT
TRBV11-1,ASSFSSGSSDTQY
TRBV7-9,ASGTAELRIYGYT
TRBV7-9,ASSPPRAGDYGYT
TRBV7-9,ASSRRDTQETQY
TRBV15,ATAPDRGRAGANVLT
TRBV12-3/TRBV12-4,ASTADSRIGEKLF
TRBV7-9,ASSRLPGQGLAGTNTGELF
TRBV12-3/TRBV12-4,ASLGTGNYGYT
TRBV4-1,ASSPPQARTTKY
TRBV7-2,ASSLWGSSAIPELF
TRBV14,ASSQRGSGTEAF
TRBV7-9,ASEDPGGLLNYGYT
TRBV7-2,ASSIRVENTEAF
TRBV7-9,ASSSDGYT
TRBV5-1,ASSLRGQGAANGGYT
TRBV12-5,ASGEPGQDFYEQY
TRBV6-5,ASSTGNSDTQY